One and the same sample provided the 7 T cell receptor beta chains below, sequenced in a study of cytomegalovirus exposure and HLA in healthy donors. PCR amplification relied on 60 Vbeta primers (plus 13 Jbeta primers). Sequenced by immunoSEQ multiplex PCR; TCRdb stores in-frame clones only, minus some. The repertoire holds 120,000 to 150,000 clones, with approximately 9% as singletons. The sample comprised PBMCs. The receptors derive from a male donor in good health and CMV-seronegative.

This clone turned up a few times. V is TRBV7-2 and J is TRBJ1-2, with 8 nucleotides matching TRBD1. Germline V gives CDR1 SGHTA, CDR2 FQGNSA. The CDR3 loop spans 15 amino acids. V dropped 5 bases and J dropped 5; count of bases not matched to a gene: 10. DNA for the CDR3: TGTGCCAGCAGCCCCTGGACAGGGCCCGAATATGGCTACACCTTC. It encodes CASSPWTGPEYGYTF.

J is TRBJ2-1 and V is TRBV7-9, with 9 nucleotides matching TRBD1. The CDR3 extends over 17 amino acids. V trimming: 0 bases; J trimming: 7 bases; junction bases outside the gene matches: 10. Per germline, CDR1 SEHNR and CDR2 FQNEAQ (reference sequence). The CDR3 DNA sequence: TGTGCCAGCAGCTTAGCGAGCCGACAGGGGGTTACGAATGAGCAGTTCTTC. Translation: CASSLASRQGVTNEQFF.

CDR3 DNA: TGCGCCAGCAGTCACTCCAGGGGGTCCTACAATGAGCAGTTCTTC. It specifies CASSHSRGSYNEQFF. This chain connects TRBV10-2 to TRBJ2-1; 7 bases are shared with TRBD1. V gave up 5 bases and J gave up 1 base; unmatched junction bases: 5. The CDR3 covers 15 residues. Germline V CDR1 and CDR2: WSHSY, SAAADI.

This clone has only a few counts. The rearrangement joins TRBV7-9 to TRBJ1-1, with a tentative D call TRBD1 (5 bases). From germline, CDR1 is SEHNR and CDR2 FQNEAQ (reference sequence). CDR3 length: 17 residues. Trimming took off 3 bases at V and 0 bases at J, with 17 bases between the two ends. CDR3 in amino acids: CASSFPIQDTMNTEAFF. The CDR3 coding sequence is TGTGCCAGCAGCTTTCCTATCCAGGACACCATGAACACTGAAGCTTTCTTT.

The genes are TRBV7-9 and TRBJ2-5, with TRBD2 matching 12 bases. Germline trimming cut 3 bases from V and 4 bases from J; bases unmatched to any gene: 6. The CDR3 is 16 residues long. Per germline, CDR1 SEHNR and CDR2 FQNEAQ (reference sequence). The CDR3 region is CASSFRLAGEIETQYF. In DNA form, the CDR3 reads TGTGCCAGCAGCTTTCGACTAGCGGGAGAGATAGAGACCCAGTACTTC.

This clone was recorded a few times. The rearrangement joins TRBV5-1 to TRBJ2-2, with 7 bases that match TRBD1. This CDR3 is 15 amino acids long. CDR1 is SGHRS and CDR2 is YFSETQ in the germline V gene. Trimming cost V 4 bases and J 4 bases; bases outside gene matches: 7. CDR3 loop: CASSRDREGTGELFF. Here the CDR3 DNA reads TGCGCCAGCAGCCGCGACAGGGAAGGCACCGGGGAGCTGTTTTTT.

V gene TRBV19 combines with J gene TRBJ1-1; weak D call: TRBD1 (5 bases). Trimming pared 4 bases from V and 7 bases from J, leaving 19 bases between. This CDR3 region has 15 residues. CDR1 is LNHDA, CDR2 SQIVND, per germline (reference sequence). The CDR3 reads CASSNRQLVPSEAFF. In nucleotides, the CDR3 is TGTGCCAGTAGTAACCGACAGTTGGTCCCGAGTGAAGCTTTCTTT.